These 5 T cell receptor beta chains were sequenced from one sample in a study of T-cell memory formation after mild COVID-19. Via MiXCR, TCRdb re-called the 5' RACE reads, giving one row per CDR3 protein. In the table there are 250,000 to 300,000 distinct CDR3 sequences, 16% of which are singletons. Material for sequencing was PBMCs or a T cell subset sorted from them (not recorded which). The receptors originated from a man aged 18 to 30 who had mild COVID-19 (a few samples of this study predate the infection). Cell type and time point are not known.

At least ten counts were recorded for this clonotype. V usage is TRBV20-1 and J usage is TRBJ2-3; a possible D gene is TRBD2 (5 bases). CDR3 length equals 14 residues. Between the trimmed V and J ends, which lost 4 bases and 4 bases, there was a span of 15 bases. The germline V gene encodes CDR1 DFQATT and CDR2 SNEGSKA (reference sequence). DNA for the CDR3: TGCAGTGCTATCGAGGGCCCCTCTGCAGATACGCAGTATTTT. It translates to CSAIEGPSADTQYF.

This clonotype was seen repeatedly, ten times or more. The chain carries TRBV6-5 and TRBJ2-1, with 8 bases identical to TRBD1. The CDR3 sequence is 15 residues long. V gave up 6 bases and J gave up 6 bases; unmatched junction bases: 10. CDR1 and CDR2 (germline): MNHEY, SVGAGI. In nucleotides, the CDR3 is TGTGCCAGCAGGTGGCAGGGGGCGATGAGCAATGAGCAGTTCTTC. It encodes CASRWQGAMSNEQFF.

J is TRBJ1-1 and V is TRBV7-2, with 8 positions matching TRBD1. Germline CDR1 reads SGHTA; CDR2 reads FQGNSA. This CDR3 has 14 residues. V lost 4 bases, J lost 4 bases, and 5 bases stayed unmatched. The DNA for the CDR3 is TGTGCCAGCAGCTGGACAGGGAGCATCACTGAAGCTTTCTTT. Its protein product is CASSWTGSITEAFF.

V and J are TRBV5-1 and TRBJ2-1; D is possibly TRBD2 (6 bases). CDR1 and CDR2 from the germline V gene are SGHRS and YFSETQ. The CDR3 covers 14 residues. Trimming shortened V by 0 bases and J by 8 bases, and 12 bases separated the two germline ends. The CDR3 DNA reads as TGCGCCAGCAGCTTGGGGGACTGGTTGGATGAGCAGTTCTTC. This translates into CASSLGDWLDEQFF. The whole variable domain, filled in from reference TRBV5-1 and TRBJ2-1, reads KAGVTQTPRYLIKTRGQQVTLSCSPISGHRSVSWYQQTPGQGLQFLFEYFSETQRNKGNFPGRFSGRQFSNSRSEMNVSTLELGDSALYLCASSLGDWLDEQFFGPGTRLTVL.

This clonotype occurred a few times. V gene TRBV6-5 combines with J gene TRBJ2-7; a weak D match, TRBD1 (6 bases). Looked up from germline, CDR1 is MNHEY and CDR2 is SVGAGI. This CDR3 comprises 15 residues. Trimming removed 5 bases from V and 3 bases from J, with 17 bases in between. CDR3 amino acids: CASSNTPDRSYEQYF. Here the CDR3 DNA reads TGTGCCAGCAGTAATACCCCCGACAGGAGCTACGAGCAGTACTTC.